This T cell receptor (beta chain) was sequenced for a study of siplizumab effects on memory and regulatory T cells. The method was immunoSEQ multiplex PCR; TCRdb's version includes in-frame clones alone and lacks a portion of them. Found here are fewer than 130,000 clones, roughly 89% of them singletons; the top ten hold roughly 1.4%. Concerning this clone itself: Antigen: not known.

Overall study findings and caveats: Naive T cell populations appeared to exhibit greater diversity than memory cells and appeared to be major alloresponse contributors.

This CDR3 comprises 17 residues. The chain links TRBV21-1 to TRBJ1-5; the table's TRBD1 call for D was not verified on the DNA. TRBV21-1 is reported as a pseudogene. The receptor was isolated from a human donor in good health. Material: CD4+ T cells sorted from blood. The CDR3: CASIRNPGTDSNQPQHF. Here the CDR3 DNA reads TGTGCCAGCATCCGAAACCCCGGGACAGATAGCAATCAGCCCCAGCATTTT.